This T cell receptor (beta chain) is from a study of control samples from healthy donors and cancer patients. Only in-frame clones appear in the TCRdb table, and some are missing; sequencing was by immunoSEQ multiplex PCR. The sample includes 35,000 to 55,000 clones, approximately 90% of them seen just once. CDR1 and CDR2 from the germline V gene are MNHEY and SVGEGT. V was clipped by 0 bases and J by 3 bases, with 14 bases between them. The CDR3 is 16 residues long. Sequenced sample: PBMCs. This chain uses TRBV6-2 or TRBV6-3 with TRBJ2-5; a possible D gene is TRBD2 (6 bases). The clonotype was recovered from a woman in her thirties or forties with head and neck cancer. The CDR3 DNA reads as TGTGCCAGCAGTTACTCGTTGGGGGGAATGGAAGAGACCCAGTACTTC. Its protein is CASSYSLGGMEETQYF.